This T cell receptor (beta chain) was captured in a study of blood T cell repertoires in COVID-19. The protocol was immunoSEQ multiplex PCR, while the TCRdb copy is restricted to in-frame clones and leaves out a portion. The sample records over 250,000 clones, over 75% being singletons. CDR1 and CDR2 from the germline V gene are SGHNT and YYREEE (reference sequence). This CDR3 is 14 amino acids long. After removal of 4 bases from V and 5 bases from J, the junction contained 3 bases not matched to a gene. The source material was peripheral blood. The chain couples TRBV5-4 to TRBJ2-4, with 10 bases matching TRBD2. The TCR comes from a human donor in a cohort sampled during active COVID-19. CDR3 in DNA: TGTGCCAGCAGCATAGCGGGAGGCCAAAACATTCAGTACTTC. Protein: CASSIAGGQNIQYF.